The table lists the clone carrying this T cell receptor beta chain with many counts. These data are taken from a study of T cells in Graves' hyperthyroidism and ophthalmopathy. The TCR beta CDR3 regions underwent amplification using RNA transcripts as the source. HTBI primers were used for first-round RT-PCR of the TCR CDR3. In TCRdb, the multiplex PCR reads were re-called with MiXCR into one record per CDR3 protein. The sample has about 380,000 distinct CDR3 sequences, about 14% seen once. The sample was blood. The TCR was taken from a woman aged 25 to 39 with Graves' ophthalmopathy.

Written as DNA, the CDR3 is TGTGCCAGCAGTGATGGGAGGACTGGAAACACCATATATTTT. It translates to CASSDGRTGNTIYF. The V call is TRBV2, the J call TRBJ1-3; D is unresolved. The CDR3 is made up of 14 amino acids. Trimming removed 3 bases from V and 2 bases from J, with 8 bases in between. CDR1 and CDR2 from the germline V gene are SNHLY and FYNNEI. The variable domain in full, with the rest retrieved from reference TRBV2 and TRBJ1-3, is EPEVTQTPSHQVTQMGQEVILRCVPISNHLYFYWYRQILGQKVEFLVSFYNNEISEKSEIFDDQFSVERPDGSNFTLKIRSTKLEDSAMYFCASSDGRTGNTIYFGEGSWLTVV.